The present TCR beta chain was sequenced within a study of T-cell reconstitution after alpha-beta-depleted transplantation in children. Unique molecular identifiers were used in preparing the TCRbeta library. MiXCR was run by TCRdb on the PCR reads, yielding one entry per CDR3 protein. The table records about 110,000 distinct CDR3 sequences, about 9.4% of them present only once. At least ten counts were recorded for this clonotype. Trimming took 7 bases from V and 5 from J, leaving 20 bases between them. CDR3 length: 15 residues. The V and J genes are TRBV12-3 or TRBV12-4 and TRBJ2-5, with D hard to call. This clonotype was obtained from a human donor who donated a stem cell graft to a child with acute lymphoblastic leukemia. The sample was PBMCs from the stem cell graft donor, taken from the stem cell graft. CDR3 in amino acids: CASTKRGSEVETQYF. Here the CDR3 DNA reads TGTGCCAGCACCAAACGAGGTAGTGAGGTGGAGACCCAGTACTTC.